What follows are 29 T cell receptor beta chains derived from one specimen sequenced in a study of identical twins. Using its own MiXCR run on the 5' RACE reads, TCRdb lists one record per CDR3 protein. The sample holds roughly 470,000 distinct CDR3 sequences; 14% are singletons and the top ten take approximately 1%. These sequences were also reported in another study, on yellow fever vaccine responses in identical twins.

The sample comprised CD4+ T cells sorted from blood. The receptor source for this set is a woman aged 18 to 35 in good health.

This clonotype was picked up a small number of times. The rearrangement links TRBV18 to TRBJ2-1; 7 positions agree with TRBD2. There are 15 residues in the CDR3. V trimming: 0 bases; J trimming: 10 bases; junction bases outside the gene matches: 9. Germline values: CDR1 KGHSH, CDR2 LQKENI. The CDR3 DNA is TGTGCCAGCTCACCACCCCTAGCGGTGGGGGGGGAGCAGTTCTTC. Translated, it gives CASSPPLAVGGEQFF.

This clonotype was observed at least ten times. This chain joins TRBV6-2 or TRBV6-3 and TRBJ2-1; tentative D call: TRBD1 (5 bases). This CDR3 comprises 13 residues. Per germline, CDR1 MNHEY and CDR2 SVGEGT. V gave up 11 bases and J gave up 6 bases, with 17 bases separating them. CDR3 in amino acids: CAAASQGINEQFF. For the CDR3, the DNA is TGTGCCGCAGCCTCGCAGGGTATCAATGAGCAGTTCTTC.

This sequence joins TRBV10-3 and TRBJ2-1; TRBD1 matches at 9 bases. The J segment lost 1 base and the V segment lost 0 bases, leaving 1 base of the junction unmatched. CDR3 length: 16 residues. Germline V lookup: CDR1 ENHRY, CDR2 SYGVKD. CDR3 amino acids: CAISESGQGSYNEQFF. The DNA for the CDR3 is TGTGCCATCAGTGAGTCCGGACAGGGGTCCTACAATGAGCAGTTCTTC.

V is TRBV19 and J is TRBJ1-2; D is unclear. The length of the CDR3 is 15 residues. Trimming took 4 bases from V and 2 from J, leaving 14 bases between them. CDR1 LNHDA and CDR2 SQIVND come from the germline V gene (reference sequence). The CDR3 coding sequence is TGTGCCAGTAGTACCCAAGGACGGGGAAACTATGGCTACACCTTC. Translating gives CASSTQGRGNYGYTF. Supplemented by reference TRBV19 and TRBJ1-2, the full variable domain reads DGGITQSPKYLFRKEGQNVTLSCEQNLNHDAMYWYRQDPGQGLRLIYYSQIVNDFQKGDIAEGYSVSREKKESFPLTVTSAQKNPTAFYLCASSTQGRGNYGYTFGSGTRLTVV.

There are a few counts of this clonotype. The chain has TRBV20-1 and TRBJ2-7; TRBD2 agrees at 11 bases. The CDR3 covers 15 residues. The V segment lost 5 bases and the J segment 6 bases; nucleotides outside the gene matches: 12. The germline gives CDR1 DFQATT, CDR2 SNEGSKA (reference sequence). The CDR3 protein is CSAEKTSGKTGEQYF. CDR3 bases: TGCAGTGCTGAGAAGACTAGCGGGAAAACGGGCGAGCAGTACTTC.

This clonotype turned up a few times. The chain is built from TRBV27 and TRBJ2-7; possible D gene TRBD2, 5 bases. The germline gives CDR1 MNHEY, CDR2 SMNVEV (reference sequence). Deletions cut 2 bases from V and 6 bases from J, with 17 bases between. This CDR3 spans 15 amino acids. The CDR3 nucleotides read TGTGCCAGCAGTTTACGTCCCGGGGTTGGACCCGAGCAGTACTTC. Translation: CASSLRPGVGPEQYF.

This clonotype was seen more than once but under ten times. The V gene is TRBV3-1, the J gene TRBJ2-1; the match to TRBD2 covers 9 bases. This CDR3 is built from 15 residues. The trim removed 4 bases at V and 10 bases at J, leaving 11 bases unmatched. Germline CDR1 reads LGHDT; CDR2 reads YNNKEL (reference sequence). CDR3 sequence (DNA): TGTGCCAGCAGCCCCCCGGGACTAGCTGTAATGGAGCAGTTCTTC. It codes for CASSPPGLAVMEQFF.

V usage is TRBV7-2 and J usage is TRBJ2-7; 7 nucleotides agree with TRBD2. Germline-derived CDR1 and CDR2 are SGHTA and FQGNSA. The length of the CDR3 is 15 residues. The ends lost 5 bases at V and 5 bases at J; junction bases unmatched: 12. CDR3 loop: CASSARRLALDEQYF. The CDR3 nucleotides read TGTGCCAGCAGCGCCAGAAGACTAGCTCTCGACGAGCAGTACTTC.

This clonotype has a handful of counts. This sequence joins TRBV28 and TRBJ1-1; 12 nucleotides line up with TRBD1. V lost 7 bases to trimming and J lost 6 bases; unmatched junction nucleotides: 12. From germline, CDR1 is MDHEN and CDR2 SYDVKM. CDR3 length equals 16 residues. The CDR3 DNA reads as TGTGCCAGCAACCCTCCTCCGGGACAGGGGGCTTCTGAAGCTTTCTTT. Translation gives CASNPPPGQGASEAFF. Full variable domain (outside the CDR3, taken from reference TRBV28 and TRBJ1-1): DVKVTQSSRYLVKRTGEKVFLECVQDMDHENMFWYRQDPGLGLRLIYFSYDVKMKEKGDIPEGYSVSREKKERFSLILESASTNQTSMYLCASNPPPGQGASEAFFGQGTRLTVV.

The V gene is TRBV28, the J gene TRBJ1-1; the D is unclear. Trimming removed 3 bases from V and 4 bases from J, with 9 bases in between. CDR3 length equals 13 residues. Germline V lookup: CDR1 MDHEN, CDR2 SYDVKM. CDR3 DNA sequence: TGTGCCAGCAGTTTTCATGGCGGCACTGAAGCTTTCTTT. This encodes CASSFHGGTEAFF.

The rearrangement uses TRBV10-3 and TRBJ2-7; TRBD2 might be the D (5 bases). With 2 bases removed from V and 7 bases from J, the gap between germline ends came to 15 bases. The germline gives CDR1 ENHRY, CDR2 SYGVKD. The CDR3 has 14 amino acids. The CDR3 nucleotides are TGTGCCATCAGTGAGCCTAGGCGGGCCTGGGAGCAGTACTTC. This sequence encodes CAISEPRRAWEQYF.

V gene TRBV28 combines with J gene TRBJ1-6; D gene unclear. Trimming removed 7 bases from V and 6 bases from J, with 19 bases in between. Germline CDR1 is MDHEN and CDR2 is SYDVKM. The CDR3 covers 16 residues. CDR3 nucleotides: TGTGCCAGCACTGTTCCCTTGGGGATTGGTAATTCACCCCTCCACTTT. Translating it yields CASTVPLGIGNSPLHF.

The V and J genes are TRBV5-5 and TRBJ2-7; TRBD1 might be the D (6 bases). In germline, CDR1 is SGHKS, CDR2 YYEKEE (reference sequence). V was cut by 2 bases and J by 5 bases, with 11 bases left in between. The CDR3 is made up of 13 amino acids. The CDR3 region has the DNA TGTGCCAGCAGCTTCCCACAGGGACACGAGCAGTACTTC. Its translation: CASSFPQGHEQYF.

The chain carries TRBV29-1 and TRBJ2-3, with 9 bases aligning to TRBD2. After removal of 0 bases from V and 4 bases from J, the junction contained 5 bases not matched to a gene. The CDR3 has 15 amino acids. Germline CDR1 is SQVTM and CDR2 is ANQGSEA. CDR3 protein: CSVEEVSGRPDTQYF. The CDR3 DNA reads as TGCAGCGTTGAAGAGGTTAGCGGGAGACCAGATACGCAGTATTTT.

Only a few counts were recorded for this clonotype. V is TRBV28 and J is TRBJ2-7; D perhaps matches TRBD1 (6 bases). CDR3 length: 14 residues. Germline CDR1 is MDHEN and CDR2 is SYDVKM. V lost 3 bases to trimming and J lost 6 bases, with 15 bases between them. The CDR3 reads CASSLKEGRGEQYF. In DNA form, the CDR3 reads TGTGCCAGCAGTTTGAAAGAGGGCAGGGGCGAGCAGTACTTC.

This clonotype has just one count. The chain uses TRBV5-5 and TRBJ2-3; the match to TRBD2 covers 10 bases. This CDR3 region has 15 residues. The trim removed 5 bases at V and 6 bases at J, leaving 9 bases unmatched. Germline CDR1 reads SGHKS; CDR2 reads YYEKEE (reference sequence). CDR3 sequence (DNA): TGTGCCAGCAGTCGACCGGGACTAGCGCCCGATACGCAGTATTTT. It yields the protein CASSRPGLAPDTQYF.

This clonotype has just a few counts. The rearrangement links TRBV5-1 to TRBJ1-5, with D possibly TRBD1 on 5 matching bases. CDR1 and CDR2 (germline): SGHRS, YFSETQ. This CDR3 has 18 amino acids. Trimming removed 1 base at V and 2 bases at J, with 19 bases between. The CDR3 DNA reads as TGCGCCAGCAGCTTGTTAGGCAGGGACGCAGGAGGCAATCAGCCCCAGCATTTT. Its translation: CASSLLGRDAGGNQPQHF.

This sequence joins TRBV7-2 and TRBJ2-1; TRBD2 matches at 8 bases. Germline V gives CDR1 SGHTA, CDR2 FQGNSA. V lost 6 bases, J lost 2 bases, and 6 bases stayed unmatched. The CDR3 consists of 15 residues. Here the CDR3 reads CASSHQRETYNEQFF. CDR3 sequence (DNA): TGTGCCAGCAGTCACCAGCGGGAGACCTACAATGAGCAGTTCTTC.

This chain uses TRBV5-6 with TRBJ2-7; D unclear. The V end was cut by 6 bases, the J end by 3 bases, with 10 bases between. The CDR3 is 12 amino acids. The germline CDR1 and CDR2 sequences are SGHDT and YYEEEE. CDR3 region: CASTRGGYEQYF. The CDR3 nucleotides are TGTGCCAGCACAAGAGGCGGCTACGAGCAGTACTTC.

The rearrangement joins TRBV29-1 to TRBJ2-7; 9 bases align to TRBD1. Germline CDR1 SQVTM, CDR2 ANQGSEA. CDR3 length equals 14 residues. J was trimmed by 3 bases and V by 3 bases; bases with no gene match: 6. The CDR3 loop reads CSVDLLGQGYEQYF. CDR3 in DNA: TGCAGCGTTGACCTACTGGGACAGGGCTACGAGCAGTACTTC.

The rearrangement joins TRBV11-3 to TRBJ1-1; D gene unclear. From germline, CDR1 is SGHNT and CDR2 YENEEA. With 5 bases removed from V and 8 bases from J, the gap between germline ends came to 15 bases. The CDR3 extends over 13 amino acids. CDR3 DNA: TGTGCCAGCAGCCCAGGTCCCGGACGCGAAGCTTTCTTT. Residues: CASSPGPGREAFF.

This chain joins TRBV20-1 and TRBJ2-7; 11 bases line up with TRBD1. CDR3 length equals 14 residues. The V and J ends lost 1 base and 3 bases, in that order; junction bases with no gene match: 2. In germline, CDR1 is DFQATT, CDR2 SNEGSKA (reference sequence). CDR3 loop: CSARVGTGGYEQYF. CDR3 sequence (DNA): TGCAGTGCTAGAGTAGGGACAGGGGGCTACGAGCAGTACTTC.

This clonotype was seen a few times. V gene TRBV20-1 combines with J gene TRBJ2-5; 10 positions match TRBD2. CDR3 length equals 15 residues. The trim removed 3 bases at V and 1 base at J, leaving 5 bases unmatched. CDR1 is DFQATT, CDR2 SNEGSKA, per germline (reference sequence). For the CDR3, the DNA is TGCAGTGCTAGCGCTAGCGGGGGCCTCCAAGAGACCCAGTACTTC. Protein product: CSASASGGLQETQYF.

In this sample, this clonotype turned up a few times. This chain connects TRBV6-2 or TRBV6-3 to TRBJ1-6, with TRBD1 identical over 8 bases. Germline V lookup: CDR1 MNHEY, CDR2 SVGEGT. The CDR3 contains 16 residues. V gave up 6 bases and J gave up 7 bases; unmatched junction bases: 11. CDR3 region: CASSKLRTGRNSPLHF. CDR3 in DNA: TGTGCCAGCAGCAAACTACGGACAGGGAGGAATTCACCCCTCCACTTT.

Only a few counts were recorded for this clonotype. The J gene is TRBJ2-5, the V gene TRBV20-1, with 8 bases lining up with TRBD1. The CDR3 extends over 14 amino acids. With 3 bases clipped from V and 3 bases from J, the junction kept 6 bases outside the gene matches. In germline, CDR1 is DFQATT, CDR2 SNEGSKA (reference sequence). CDR3 region: CSASLYRGEETQYF. The CDR3 DNA sequence: TGCAGTGCTAGTCTTTACAGGGGGGAAGAGACCCAGTACTTC.

V and J are TRBV5-1 and TRBJ2-6, with D possibly matching TRBD1 (6 bases). The germline V and J ends were trimmed by 2 bases and 0 bases, with 12 bases remaining between them. Germline assignment: CDR1 SGHRS and CDR2 YFSETQ. This CDR3 has 17 residues. The CDR3 reads CASSFGQTNSGANVLTF. For the CDR3, the DNA is TGCGCCAGCAGCTTTGGACAGACCAACTCTGGGGCCAACGTCCTGACTTTC.

The chain carries TRBV7-9 and TRBJ1-1; D unresolved. The germline gives CDR1 SEHNR, CDR2 FQNEAQ (reference sequence). The germline V and J ends were trimmed by 6 bases and 2 bases, with 16 bases remaining between them. CDR3 length: 15 residues. CDR3 DNA sequence: TGTGCCAGCAGGCATTCGAGGGAGTTAAACACTGAAGCTTTCTTT. Translated: CASRHSRELNTEAFF.

The V and J genes are TRBV6-5 and TRBJ2-3; D is unclear. The CDR3 extends over 14 amino acids. Germline V gene sequence: CDR1 MNHEY, CDR2 SVGAGI. V lost 0 bases to trimming and J lost 1 base, with 5 bases between them. The DNA for the CDR3 is TGTGCCAGCAGTTACTCCTTCGGCACAGATACGCAGTATTTT. Protein sequence: CASSYSFGTDTQYF.

This clonotype was seen many times. CDR3 protein: CASLDTGTQYF. In nucleotides, the CDR3 is TGTGCCAGTCTTGACACCGGGACCCAGTACTTC. The chain uses TRBV6-6 and TRBJ2-5; D remains ambiguous. Trimming took off 9 bases at V and 7 bases at J, with 12 bases between the two ends. This CDR3 region has 11 residues. Per germline, CDR1 MNHNY and CDR2 SVGAGI (reference sequence).